This T cell receptor (beta chain) was documented in a study of STAT5B mutations in CD4+ large granular lymphocyte leukemia. Overall study findings and caveats: 8/27 top patient clones versus 2/35 control clones were TRBV06-family. Patient CD4-sorted repertoires stayed more clonal than healthy ones after leukemic-clone removal.

The CDR3 runs to 15 residues. The V end lost 1 base, the J end lost 0 bases, and 8 bases lay between the germline ends. Germline CDR1 reads LNHDA; CDR2 reads SQIVND (reference sequence). In its sample, this clone was seen once. What it binds is unknown. The authors' processing: Lowest detectable productive clonotype frequency was 2.59 x 10-5. Some clones are missing from TCRdb's copy, which holds only in-frame ones; the method was immunoSEQ multiplex PCR. V and J calls and clone size are as listed in that table; D and trimming were resolved from the DNA. The table records under 40,000 clones, 71% of them present only once.

The chain combines TRBV19 with TRBJ2-3; D call uncertain. The TCR sequence derives from a human donor in good health. Sequencing was done on a sample of CD4+ T cells from blood buffy coats. The CDR3 loop reads CASSIVGHSTDTQYF. The DNA of the CDR3 is TGTGCCAGTAGTATAGTAGGCCATAGCACAGATACGCAGTATTTT.